This TCR beta chain was observed in a study of tumor-infiltrating lymphocytes in primary liver carcinoma. Across the study: There were tumors of stage T1-T3 N0M0, each 4.2 to 10 cm across.

This clonotype was recorded many times. In addition to blood RNA drawn from unsorted whole blood, germline DNA was extracted. Constant-region priming of approximately 500 ng total RNA yielded TCR beta cDNA. ARM-PCR was slightly modified, and three nested multiplex PCR rounds with it gave rise to the TCR beta libraries. Via MiXCR, TCRdb re-called the multiplex PCR reads, giving one row per CDR3 protein. The data contain about 330,000 distinct CDR3 sequences, less than 65% of them singletons. Sample: peripheral blood. The receptor comes from a man aged 35-49 years with primary liver carcinoma and hepatitis B virus infection.

CDR3 protein: CASSQASQRPGEQYF. DNA for the CDR3: TGCGCCAGCAGCCAAGCGAGCCAAAGACCAGGGGAGCAGTACTTC. The chain has TRBV4-3 and TRBJ2-7; TRBD1 might be the D (5 bases). V gave up 1 base and J gave up 7 bases, with 17 bases separating them. Per the germline V gene, CDR1 is LGHNA and CDR2 is YSLEER. This CDR3 has 15 amino acids.